Listed below are T cell receptor beta chains from one sample, sequenced in a study of cytomegalovirus exposure and HLA in healthy donors. TCRdb's table, derived via immunoSEQ multiplex PCR, lists solely in-frame clones and lacks some. The sample has 120,000 to 150,000 clones; over 60% are singletons. Material: PBMCs. Receptors originate from a woman aged 30 to 39 in good health and CMV-seronegative. The CDR3 runs from the conserved cysteine through the conserved F or W. A D gene is named only where the DNA matches it firmly. Some rows mark clone size as missing; the rest say once, few, many or name a class of expanded clone.

v_gene	abundance	len	d_gene	j_gene	CDR3nt	CDR3aa
TRBV9	few	17	TRBD2	TRBJ2-2	TGTGCCAGCAGCGCTTACTTTAGCGGGGAGAACACCGGGGAGCTGTTTTTT	CASSAYFSGENTGELFF
TRBV19	.	12	.	TRBJ2-7	TGTGCCAGTAGCTCGGGTCTCTACGAGCAGTACTTC	CASSSGLYEQYF
TRBV29-1	.	14	TRBD2	TRBJ2-3	TGCAGCGCCAATACAGCGGGAGTCACAGATACGCAGTATTTT	CSANTAGVTDTQYF
TRBV5-1	.	12	.	TRBJ1-4	TGCGCCTCCCGGTCAACTAATGAAAAACTGTTTTTT	CASRSTNEKLFF
TRBV6-5	.	15	TRBD1	TRBJ1-6	TGTGCCAGCAGATCCGACAGGGGGCTAGGATCACCCCTCCACTTT	CASRSDRGLGSPLHF
TRBV11-1	.	15	TRBD1	TRBJ1-1	TGTGCCAGCAGCGAAGCCACAGGGGAATACACTGAAGCTTTCTTT	CASSEATGEYTEAFF
TRBV7-2	few	13	.	TRBJ2-3	TGTGCCAGCACCTATCCGCCCAGGGGTACGCAGTATTTT	CASTYPPRGTQYF
TRBV29-1	.	16	TRBD1	TRBJ1-1	TGCAGCGTTTCGACAGGGGCCCTCGCGGGGAACACTGAAGCTTTCTTT	CSVSTGALAGNTEAFF
TRBV5-6	.	16	.	TRBJ2-7	TGTGCCAGCAGCTTCCCCCCGTCCAGTACGTCCTACGAGCAGTACTTC	CASSFPPSSTSYEQYF
TRBV6-5	.	13	.	TRBJ2-7	TGTGCCAGCAGCCCTACTGCGGGGCGCGAGCAGTACTTC	CASSPTAGREQYF
TRBV4-1	.	18	TRBD2	TRBJ2-5	TGCGCCAGCAGCCAAGCCCCTGTTACTAGCGGGGGCGGAGAGACCCAGTACTTC	CASSQAPVTSGGGETQYF
TRBV19	.	16	TRBD1	TRBJ2-6	TGTGCCAGCAGAGGACAGGGAGGCTTTGGGGCCAACGTCCTGACTTTC	CASRGQGGFGANVLTF
TRBV29-1	.	17	TRBD1	TRBJ2-7	TGCAGCGCACTTCTTCCGGGACAGGGATTTTCAGCCTACGAGCAGTACTTC	CSALLPGQGFSAYEQYF
TRBV27	.	16	.	TRBJ1-2	TGTGCCAGCAGTCCCCTTTTTTTTGGGGAGAACTATGGCTACACCTTC	CASSPLFFGENYGYTF
TRBV25-1	.	16	.	TRBJ2-3	TGTGCCAGCAGTGAAAGATGGCTAGTGTACACAGATACGCAGTATTTT	CASSERWLVYTDTQYF
TRBV30	.	15	TRBD2	TRBJ2-1	TGTGCCTGGAGCCATACTAGCGGGGGGGCCACTGAGCAGTTCTTC	CAWSHTSGGATEQFF
TRBV6-5	.	13	.	TRBJ1-2	TGTGCCAGCAACCACAGGCAGGGTGATGGCTACACCTTC	CASNHRQGDGYTF
TRBV15	.	18	TRBD2	TRBJ2-1	TGTGCCACCAGCAGACTGGGGGGCGGGGGGAGCTCCTACAATGAGCAGTTCTTC	CATSRLGGGGSSYNEQFF
TRBV27	.	11	.	TRBJ2-7	TGTGCCAGCTCTAGCTCCTACGAGCAGTACTTC	CASSSSYEQYF
TRBV11-1	.	14	.	TRBJ1-1	TGTGCCAGCAGCTTCGGGCAGGGGCGGACTGAAGCTTTCTTT	CASSFGQGRTEAFF
TRBV7-6	.	13	.	TRBJ2-7	TGTGCCAGCAGCTCGCAGGGAAGGGGGGAGCAGTACTTC	CASSSQGRGEQYF
TRBV25-1	.	13	.	TRBJ1-2	TGTGCCAGCTCCCGGGGGGGGGTCGATGGCTACACCTTC	CASSRGGVDGYTF
TRBV13	.	14	.	TRBJ1-2	TGTGCCAGCAGCCTTCGGGACACTAACTATGGCTACACCTTC	CASSLRDTNYGYTF
TRBV5-1	.	14	TRBD1	TRBJ2-1	TGCGCCAGCAGCCCTATGACAGGGCAGAATGAGCAGTTCTTC	CASSPMTGQNEQFF
TRBV4-1	.	16	.	TRBJ1-5	TGCGCCAGCAGCCCCCGGAGCGGCGGAAGCAATCAGCCCCAGCATTTT	CASSPRSGGSNQPQHF
TRBV10-3	.	16	TRBD2	TRBJ2-5	TGTGCCATCAGCGAGGGCCTAGCGGGCGGACAAGAGACCCAGTACTTC	CAISEGLAGGQETQYF
TRBV6-5	.	13	.	TRBJ1-1	TGTGCCAGCAGGATCCCAGGGAACACTGAAGCTTTCTTT	CASRIPGNTEAFF
TRBV19	.	15	TRBD1	TRBJ2-7	TGTGCCAGTAGTCCGTCGACAGGGGGAGGTTACGAGCAGTACTTC	CASSPSTGGGYEQYF
TRBV2	.	17	.	TRBJ1-5	TGTGCCAGCAGTGAAAACTTGGGCGGGAGGGGCCATCAGCCCCAGCATTTT	CASSENLGGRGHQPQHF
TRBV9	.	13	.	TRBJ1-1	TGTGCCAGCAAGGAGGCGCGGGACACTGAAGCTTTCTTT	CASKEARDTEAFF
TRBV5-1	.	15	TRBD1	TRBJ2-3	TGCGCCAGCAGCGACGGGACAGTTGGAACAGATACGCAGTATTTT	CASSDGTVGTDTQYF
TRBV6-6	.	11	.	TRBJ1-6	TGTGCCAGCACCGGAGACTCGCCCCTCCACTTT	CASTGDSPLHF
TRBV5-1	.	16	.	TRBJ2-3	TGCGCCAGCCGCTCTCGGGGGCTAGCGGAGCATGATACGCAGTATTTT	CASRSRGLAEHDTQYF
TRBV5-6	.	15	.	TRBJ2-5	TGTGCCAGCAGCTTGCTGGGCAGGGAACAAGAGACCCAGTACTTC	CASSLLGREQETQYF
TRBV7-8	.	14	TRBD1	TRBJ1-1	TGTGCCAGCAGCTTAAATACAGGGGATGGACGAGCTTTCTTT	CASSLNTGDGRAFF
TRBV2	.	15	TRBD2	TRBJ2-1	TGTGCCAGCAGCCCAAAGAGGGTAGCGGGAAGGGGGCAGTTCTTC	CASSPKRVAGRGQFF
TRBV7-6	.	16	TRBD1	TRBJ1-6	TGTGCCAGCAGCTTAACGGGACAGGGGGCAAATTCACCCCTCCACTTT	CASSLTGQGANSPLHF
TRBV4-1	.	16	TRBD1	TRBJ1-2	TGCGCCAGCAGCCACTCACCGGGACAGGGAGGCTATGGCTACACCTTC	CASSHSPGQGGYGYTF
TRBV2	few	13	.	TRBJ1-2	TGTGCCAGCAGTGGAAACAGTTTCTATGGCTACACCTTC	CASSGNSFYGYTF
TRBV18	once	15	TRBD1	TRBJ2-1	TGTGCCAGCTCATCACGGGGACAGGGGGCCAATGAGCAGTTCTTC	CASSSRGQGANEQFF
TRBV6-5	.	15	.	TRBJ1-6	TGTGCCAGCAGTTACTTTGGGGGCAGGGACTCACCCCTCCACTTT	CASSYFGGRDSPLHF
TRBV5-1	.	14	.	TRBJ1-4	TGCGCCAGCAGCCTTAAAGGAGGGAATGAAAAACTGTTTTTT	CASSLKGGNEKLFF
TRBV6-1	once	13	TRBD1	TRBJ2-7	TGTGCCAGCAGCATGACAGGGTTATACGAGCAGTACTTC	CASSMTGLYEQYF
TRBV6-5	.	16	.	TRBJ1-2	TGTGCCAGCAGTTACCAAACGGGAGGGCCGTACTATGGCTACACCTTC	CASSYQTGGPYYGYTF
TRBV4-1	once	14	.	TRBJ1-2	TGCGCCAGCAGCCAGGGGCCGACTAACTATGGCTACACCTTC	CASSQGPTNYGYTF
TRBV5-1	.	14	TRBD1	TRBJ1-1	TGCGCCAGCAGGCCGACAGGGGGCTACACTGAAGCTTTCTTT	CASRPTGGYTEAFF
TRBV7-2	.	15	TRBD1	TRBJ1-1	TGTGCCAGTAAGCCGCAGGGGGCCTTAAACACTGAAGCTTTCTTT	CASKPQGALNTEAFF
TRBV2	.	13	.	TRBJ2-3	TGTGCCAGCAGTGAAGAGCCTTCCGTTGCGCAGTATTTT	CASSEEPSVAQYF